These 17 T cell receptor beta chains came from one sample sequenced in a study of tumor-infiltrating lymphocytes in primary liver carcinoma. A constant-region primer primed TCR beta cDNA synthesis from 450 to 550 ng of total RNA. Three nested multiplex PCR rounds, a slightly modified ARM-PCR method, built the TCR beta libraries. Both of the initial two PCR rounds ran for approximately 11 cycles and employed TRBV1-TRBV30 forward primers alongside a C-beta reverse primer. TCRdb re-analysed the multiplex PCR reads in MiXCR, keeping a single row per CDR3 protein. The sample holds roughly 55,000 distinct CDR3 sequences, over 65% seen once. RNA and DNA were co-extracted from about 19-30 mg of unsorted bulk tissue. Source material: liver tumor tissue from sampling region 2. Subset of the sample: tumor region T2, inferior pole. Receptor source: a man between 40 and 49 years old with primary liver carcinoma and hepatitis B virus infection.

Comments on this clonotype: Its ends do not fully match the called genes, so a read error is possible. The genes are TRBV5-4 and TRBJ2-2; the D gene is possibly TRBD2 (6 bases). Germline lookup yields CDR1 SGHNT and CDR2 YYREEE (reference sequence). CDR3 length equals 15 residues. The CDR3 coding sequence is TGTACCAGCAGCTCGAACCGGGACTTAACAGGGGAGCTGTTTTTT. Its protein is CTSSSNRDLTGELFF.

Details on this clonotype: This could be a read error, since a much larger clone is one nucleotide away. The rearrangement links TRBV7-8 to TRBJ2-5; 8 positions agree with TRBD2. The V gene's germline CDR1 is SGHVS and CDR2 FQNEAQ. The CDR3 is 13 amino acids. The DNA for the CDR3 is TGTGCCAACAGCTTAGTCGGGAGGGGAGAGCAGTACTTC. Its translation is CANSLVGRGEQYF.

A single count supports this clonotype. The CDR3 DNA reads as TGTGCCAGCAGAACCGGGACTAGCGGTTGCAATGAGCAGTTCTTC. This gives the protein CASRTGTSGCNEQFF. V and J are TRBV11-2 and TRBJ2-1; 11 nucleotides agree with TRBD2. The CDR3 has 15 residues. CDR1 and CDR2 from the germline V gene are SGHAT and FQNNGV. The V and J ends lost 6 bases and 6 bases, in that order; junction bases with no gene match: 7.

As to this clonotype: A junction boundary mismatches the germline segment, possibly from a read error. V gene TRBV12-3 or TRBV12-4 combines with J gene TRBJ2-5; possibly TRBD2 for D (5 bases). The CDR3 extends over 11 amino acids. The CDR3, as DNA: TGTGTCAGCAGTCTAGAGGGGACCCAGTACTTC. Protein product: CVSSLEGTQYF.

Regarding this clonotype: The junction departs from germline at one end; a sequencing error may be responsible. The chain uses TRBV12-3 or TRBV12-4 and TRBJ2-3, with a tentative D call TRBD2 (6 bases). The CDR3 is made up of 16 amino acids. The CDR3 nucleotides read TGTGCTAGCAGTCTTTCCTCGGCGGGACCCATAGATACGCAGTATTTT. Translated, it gives CASSLSSAGPIDTQYF.

A note on this clonotype: This may be a read error: a much more frequent sequence differs by one nucleotide. The chain recombines TRBV29-1 with TRBJ2-1; TRBD2 might be the D (6 bases). This CDR3 has 13 amino acids. The germline V and J ends were trimmed by 7 bases and 10 bases, with 20 bases remaining between them. Germline CDR1 is SQVTM and CDR2 is ANQGSEA. The CDR3 protein is CSDAGDFTREQFF. CDR3 sequence (DNA): TGCAGCGACGCCGGGGACTTCACGAGGGAGCAGTTCTTC.

This clonotype was counted between two and nine times. Given a much more abundant clone one base away, this may be a read error. Since the CDR3 does not end with the conserved phenylalanine or tryptophan, this likely comes from a read error. V and J are TRBV10-2 and TRBJ2-2; 9 positions agree with TRBD2. Germline V gives CDR1 WSHSY, CDR2 SAAADI. This CDR3 spans 14 amino acids. Unmatched junction bases numbered 6, after V lost 7 bases and J lost 6 bases. CDR3 region: CASTLAGVPGELFY. DNA for the CDR3: TGCGCCAGCACTTTAGCGGGAGTCCCCGGGGAGCTGTTTTAT.

This clonotype was recorded at least ten times. The V call is TRBV12-3 or TRBV12-4, the J call TRBJ2-7; TRBD1 agrees at 9 bases. The CDR3 runs to 14 residues. V lost 6 bases and J lost 3; bases outside the gene matches: 6. The CDR3 region is CASRGTGKDYEQYF. Here the CDR3 DNA reads TGTGCCAGCAGGGGGACAGGGAAAGACTACGAGCAGTACTTC.

The chain combines TRBV10-3 with TRBJ1-2; 8 positions agree with TRBD1. Germline CDR1 reads ENHRY; CDR2 reads SYGVKD. Unmatched junction bases numbered 12, after V lost 0 bases and J lost 12 bases. This CDR3 is built from 15 residues. Here the CDR3 DNA reads TGTGCCATCAGTGAGTCTCCGGAACAGGGGGGGGGCCACACCTTC. This gives the protein CAISESPEQGGGHTF.

The chain joins TRBV5-4 to TRBJ2-7; D possibly corresponds to TRBD2 (6 bases). The CDR3 runs to 15 residues. V was pared by 4 bases and J by 6 bases, with 20 bases between. Germline values: CDR1 SGHNT, CDR2 YYREEE (reference sequence). CDR3 sequence reads: CASSAPTGRGCEQYF. The CDR3 region has the DNA TGTGCCAGCAGCGCGCCGACCGGCCGGGGGTGCGAGCAGTACTTC.

The chain combines TRBV5-5 with TRBJ1-2, with TRBD1 as a possible D gene (6 bases). CDR3 size: 16 residues. CDR1 and CDR2 from the germline V gene are SGHKS and YYEKEE (reference sequence). Trimming cost V 4 bases and J 0 bases, with 16 bases left between them. The CDR3 here is CASSPHLDRTNYGYTF. Written as DNA, the CDR3 is TGTGCCAGCAGCCCTCACCTGGACAGAACTAACTATGGCTACACCTTC.

The chain joins TRBV4-3 to TRBJ1-5; D remains ambiguous. Deletions cut 6 bases from V and 0 bases from J, with 12 bases between. The CDR3 is made up of 15 amino acids. The germline V gene encodes CDR1 LGHNA and CDR2 YSLEER. As DNA, the CDR3 is TGCGCCAGCAGTAATGTGGCGTATAGCAATCAGCCCCAGCATTTT. Translation gives CASSNVAYSNQPQHF.

This clonotype was detected only once. Possible read error: a much larger clone is one base away. The rearrangement uses TRBV11-2 and TRBJ2-6; tentatively, D is TRBD1 or TRBD2 (5 bases each). The CDR3 consists of 15 residues. Germline V CDR1 and CDR2: SGHAT, FQNNGV. CDR3 nucleotides: TGTGCCACCCAGCGGCCGAGCTCTGGGGCCAACGACCTGACTTTC. Translated: CATQRPSSGANDLTF.

In regard to this clonotype: The junction departs from the called germline gene at one end, perhaps through a read error. The gene calls are TRBV28 and TRBJ2-7, with D maybe TRBD1 (6 bases). Per germline, CDR1 MDHEN and CDR2 SYDVKM. The CDR3 covers 14 residues. CDR3 sequence: CASSPRQEYYKQYF. In DNA form, the CDR3 reads TGTGCCAGCAGTCCTCGACAGGAGTACTACAAGCAGTACTTC.

Note on this clonotype: No conserved phenylalanine or tryptophan ends this CDR3, so it is likely a read error. The V gene is TRBV4-1, the J gene TRBJ2-7; D tentatively fits TRBD1 or TRBD2 (6 bases each). The CDR3 is 18 residues long. Germline CDR1 and CDR2: MGHRA and YSYEKL. DNA of the CDR3: TGCGCCAGTAGCCAAGATCTTTATTCGGGGGCGCAAACCTACGAGCAGTACATC. Protein sequence: CASSQDLYSGAQTYEQYI.

A word on this clonotype: With a much larger clone just one base away, this may be a read error. V usage is TRBV11-1 and J usage is TRBJ2-2, with 7 bases identical to TRBD1. CDR1 and CDR2 from the germline V gene are SGHAT and FQDESV (reference sequence). The CDR3 is 15 residues long. CDR3 sequence: CDSSTGQTNTGELFF. CDR3 DNA sequence: TGTGACAGCAGCACGGGACAGACTAACACCGGGGAGCTGTTTTTT.

Notes on this clonotype: Because it lacks the conserved phenylalanine or tryptophan at the end, this CDR3 is likely a read error. The V gene is TRBV29-1, the J gene TRBJ1-1; D call uncertain. This CDR3 region has 14 residues. Germline V lookup: CDR1 SQVTM, CDR2 ANQGSEA. V was trimmed by 2 bases and J by 5 bases, leaving 15 bases between them. The CDR3 nucleotides are TGCAGCGTTGAACTTGGCCTCATGGATACTGAAGCTTTCTCT. Translation gives CSVELGLMDTEAFS.